Listed below are T cell receptor beta chains from one sample, sequenced in a study of T cell responses to AZD1222 COVID-19 vaccine. Using immunoSEQ multiplex PCR, the repertoire was profiled, and TCRdb retains in-frame clones only, with some absent. Of about 120,000 clones in the sample, around nine tenths were seen once. The sample was peripheral blood, taken on day 0 of AZD1222 vaccination. The receptors come from an adult in good health. Each CDR3 is given with its conserved first and last residue. The D gene is left open where the match is weak. The size entry is marked missing in some rows and otherwise reads once, few, many or a size class.

>16|TRBJ2-3|TRBV18|TRBD2|.
CASSQLLAGSTDTQYF
TGTGCCAGCTCACAACTACTAGCGGGTAGCACAGATACGCAGTATTTT
>17|TRBJ2-1|TRBV10-1|.|.
CASSDNIGVYSYNEQFF
TGCGCCAGCAGTGACAATATAGGAGTATACTCCTACAATGAGCAGTTCTTC
>17|TRBJ2-7|TRBV5-6|TRBD2|.
CASSLLSLAGGGYEQYF
TGTGCCAGCAGCTTGTTATCACTAGCGGGAGGTGGCTACGAGCAGTACTTC
>11|TRBJ2-7|TRBV2|TRBD1|once
CAWTGQEEQYF
TGTGCCTGGACAGGGCAGGAAGAGCAGTACTTC
>12|TRBJ2-2|TRBV19|.|.
CASSPRTGELFF
TGTGCCAGTAGTCCTAGGACAGGGGAGCTGTTTTTT
>16|TRBJ1-3|TRBV7-6|.|.
CASSLVSGASGNTIYF
TGTGCCAGCAGCTTAGTGTCAGGGGCCTCTGGAAACACCATATATTTT
>14|TRBJ2-7|TRBV7-9|.|.
CASSTMGSSYEQYF
TGTGCCAGCAGTACTATGGGATCCTCTTACGAGCAGTACTTC
>15|TRBJ1-5|TRBV10-3|TRBD1|few
CAISESGGTVSPQHF
TGTGCCATCAGTGAGAGTGGCGGGACAGTTTCGCCCCAGCATTTT
>14|TRBJ1-5|TRBV28|.|.
CASSSLAGGQPQHF
TGTGCCAGCAGTTCCCTGGCGGGGGGTCAGCCCCAGCATTTT
>11|TRBJ2-7|TRBV5-6|.|few
CASSSTREQYF
TGTGCCAGCAGCTCTACTAGGGAGCAGTACTTC
>13|TRBJ1-6|TRBV5-5|.|.
CASSFGENSPLHF
TGTGCCAGCAGCTTTGGTGAGAATTCACCCCTCCACTTT
>15|TRBJ1-2|TRBV9|.|.
CASSVDGSADYGYTF
TGTGCCAGCAGCGTAGATGGGTCAGCCGACTATGGCTACACCTTC
>17|TRBJ2-1|TRBV5-1|TRBD2|.
CASSFGRLAANYNEQFF
TGCGCCAGCAGCTTTGGGAGACTAGCGGCAAACTACAATGAGCAGTTCTTC
>14|TRBJ1-6|TRBV28|.|.
CASSLMGADSPLHF
TGTGCCAGCAGTTTAATGGGGGCTGATTCACCCCTCCACTTT
>14|TRBJ1-1|TRBV10-1|TRBD1|few
CASSESRQGSEAFF
TGCGCCAGCAGTGAGTCTCGACAGGGGAGTGAAGCTTTCTTT
>15|TRBJ1-2|TRBV5-5|.|.
CASSLDVAPQYGYTF
TGTGCCAGCAGCTTGGACGTCGCTCCCCAATATGGCTACACCTTC
>14|TRBJ1-5|TRBV2|.|.
CASSVGFSNQPQHF
TGTGCCAGCAGTGTAGGGTTTAGCAATCAGCCCCAGCATTTT
>17|TRBJ1-6|TRBV5-1|.|.
CASSLSPISSYNSPLHF
TGCGCCAGCAGCTTGTCCCCTATTAGCTCCTATAATTCACCCCTCCACTTT
>11|TRBJ2-1|TRBV9|.|once
CASSPDREQFF
TGTGCCAGCAGCCCCGACAGGGAGCAGTTCTTC
>20|TRBJ2-1|TRBV15|TRBD2|.
CATSSPSGSGKQHSNNEQFF
TGTGCCACCAGCAGCCCGAGCGGCAGCGGGAAGCAACATTCTAACAATGAGCAGTTCTTC
>19|TRBJ2-3|TRBV5-8|.|.
CASSSPKGSGVGAGDTQYF
TGTGCCAGCAGCTCCCCGAAGGGTAGCGGAGTTGGGGCGGGAGATACGCAGTATTTT
>13|TRBJ2-2|TRBV6-5|TRBD1|.
CASSPRGPGELFF
TGTGCCAGCAGTCCCAGGGGGCCGGGGGAGCTGTTTTTT
>16|TRBJ2-7|TRBV5-1|.|.
CASSVPTGKGAYEQYF
TGCGCCAGCAGCGTTCCAACAGGGAAGGGAGCCTACGAGCAGTACTTC
>17|TRBJ2-7|TRBV9|TRBD2|.
CASSPQLGEGPFNEQYF
TGTGCCAGCAGCCCCCAGTTGGGGGAGGGCCCCTTCAACGAGCAGTACTTC
>20|TRBJ2-1|TRBV27|TRBD1|.
CASSLFLPTGANVGSNEQFF
TGTGCCAGCAGTTTATTCCTGCCGACAGGGGCCAATGTCGGGAGCAATGAGCAGTTCTTC
>14|TRBJ1-1|TRBV2|.|.
CASRAGELNTEAFF
TGTGCCAGCAGGGCAGGGGAATTGAACACTGAAGCTTTCTTT
>13|TRBJ2-7|TRBV18|.|.
CASSSTGFYEQYF
TGTGCCAGCTCATCAACTGGATTCTACGAGCAGTACTTC
>15|TRBJ2-2|TRBV28|.|.
CASSLLQGNTGELFF
TGTGCCAGCAGTTTATTGCAGGGGAACACCGGGGAGCTGTTTTTT
>14|TRBJ1-6|TRBV15|.|once
CATTWALDNSPLHF
TGTGCCACCACCTGGGCCCTTGATAATTCACCCCTCCACTTT
>15|TRBJ2-7|TRBV6-5|TRBD2|.
CASRPRLAGFYEQYF
TGTGCCAGCAGACCCAGACTAGCGGGATTTTACGAGCAGTACTTC
>14|TRBJ1-2|TRBV19|TRBD1|.
CASSRGQGARGYTF
TGTGCCAGTAGTAGGGGACAGGGGGCGCGTGGCTACACCTTC
>14|TRBJ1-6|TRBV2|TRBD1|.
CASKGTGVRSPLHF
TGTGCCAGCAAGGGGACAGGGGTGCGATCACCCCTCCACTTT
>15|TRBJ1-2|TRBV30|TRBD1|.
CAWRAPTGTNYGYTF
TGTGCCTGGAGGGCCCCGACAGGGACGAACTATGGCTACACCTTC
>16|TRBJ2-7|TRBV27|.|.
CASKDSGQQNTYEQYF
TGTGCCAGCAAAGACTCAGGGCAACAGAATACGTACGAGCAGTACTTC
>14|TRBJ2-7|TRBV7-2|TRBD2|.
CASSLSGSSYEQYF
TGTGCCAGCAGCTTAAGCGGGAGCTCCTACGAGCAGTACTTC
>16|TRBJ2-2|TRBV9|.|.
CASSPHIGGNTGELFF
TGTGCCAGCAGCCCGCACATTGGGGGGAACACCGGGGAGCTGTTTTTT
>14|TRBJ2-3|TRBV11-3|.|once
CASSLRTDTDTQYF
TGTGCCAGCAGCCTCCGGACAGACACAGATACGCAGTATTTT
>13|TRBJ1-1|TRBV5-5|.|.
CASSFLANTEAFF
TGTGCCAGCAGCTTTTTGGCGAACACTGAAGCTTTCTTT
>15|TRBJ1-6|TRBV9|.|.
CASSTGTAAFDPLHF
TGTGCCAGCAGCACTGGGACGGCGGCCTTTGATCCCCTCCACTTT
>13|TRBJ1-6|TRBV2|TRBD1|.
CASVGQANSPLHF
TGTGCCAGCGTAGGACAGGCTAATTCACCCCTCCACTTT
>13|TRBJ2-2|TRBV5-1|.|once
CASSLVASGELFF
TGCGCCAGCAGCTTGGTGGCGAGCGGGGAGCTGTTTTTT
>12|TRBJ1-1|TRBV7-9|.|.
CASSLSGTEAFF
TGTGCCAGCAGCTTATCAGGCACTGAAGCTTTCTTT
>15|TRBJ2-7|TRBV18|TRBD1|.
CASSPTGQTRHEQYF
TGTGCCAGCTCACCAACGGGACAGACCCGGCACGAGCAGTACTTC
>16|TRBJ1-1|TRBV11-2|TRBD1|.
CASSLEFGNRGTEAFF
TGTGCCAGCAGCTTAGAGTTTGGGAACAGGGGGACTGAAGCTTTCTTT
>14|TRBJ1-1|TRBV29-1|.|.
CSVVAPPRNTEAFF
TGCAGCGTTGTAGCACCCCCTAGAAACACTGAAGCTTTCTTT
>17|TRBJ2-1|TRBV29-1|TRBD2|.
CSAISRGELAAYNEQFF
TGCAGCGCCATTTCTAGGGGTGAACTAGCGGCTTATAATGAGCAGTTCTTC
>16|TRBJ2-2|TRBV13|TRBD1|.
CASSLQGGLGTGELFF
TGTGCCAGCAGTTTACAGGGGGGATTAGGCACCGGGGAGCTGTTTTTT